The 29 T cell receptor beta chains in this list originate from one sample, sequenced in a study of blood T cell repertoires in COVID-19 (dated by TCRdb to the early 2020s). Libraries were made using the immunoSEQ multiplex PCR assay. TCRdb holds this immuneACCESS table with in-frame rearrangements only. Some clones are missing; in checked studies, unresolved V genes explain under half, and the rest has no known cause. This sample gives about 110,000 clones in total; around 80% of them show up just once. The ten largest clonotypes hold 4% to 4.5% of the sample. Sequenced: peripheral blood. The origin of the receptors is a man aged 65-85 years with acute or convalescent COVID-19.

This clone was counted between two and nine times. The J gene is TRBJ2-7, the V gene TRBV27, with TRBD1 matching over 7 bases. J gave up 5 bases and V 5 bases, and 6 bases lay outside the gene matches. CDR1 is MNHEY, CDR2 SMNVEV, per germline (reference sequence). This CDR3 has 13 residues. This CDR3 is CASSRQGSDEQYF. DNA for the CDR3: TGTGCCAGCAGTAGACAGGGATCCGACGAGCAGTACTTC.

This chain uses TRBV7-3 with TRBJ2-6; possibly TRBD1 for D (5 bases). Germline V lookup: CDR1 SGHTA, CDR2 FQGTGA. This CDR3 spans 16 amino acids. V was pared by 2 bases and J by 1 base, with 9 bases between. CDR3 nucleotides: TGTGCCAGCAGCTTATGGGGCCCATCTGGGGCCAACGTCCTGACTTTC. Translated: CASSLWGPSGANVLTF.

The rearrangement links TRBV18 to TRBJ2-1, with D perhaps matching TRBD2 (6 bases). There are 15 residues in the CDR3. Germline values: CDR1 KGHSH, CDR2 LQKENI. V was clipped by 5 bases and J by 0 bases, with 11 bases between them. CDR3 DNA sequence: TGTGCCAGCTCAGTAGCGGCTAGCTCCTACAATGAGCAGTTCTTC. It yields the protein CASSVAASSYNEQFF.

This clone was picked up a small number of times. The CDR3 region is CASSGQGEIYPKNIQYF. The CDR3 DNA reads TGCGCCAGCAGTGGTCAAGGGGAAATCTATCCCAAAAACATTCAGTACTTC. The chain links TRBV23-1 to TRBJ2-4, with a weak D call TRBD1 (5 bases). TRBV23-1 is an ORF for which the function is uncertain. This CDR3 spans 17 amino acids. Between the trimmed V and J ends, which lost 5 bases and 2 bases, there was a span of 19 bases.

The gene calls are TRBV4-3 and TRBJ2-7, with a possible D match to TRBD1 (6 bases). V was shortened by 4 bases and J by 3 bases, with 13 bases between the two germline ends. Looked up from germline, CDR1 is LGHNA and CDR2 is YSLEER. There are 14 residues in the CDR3. The CDR3 DNA follows: TGCGCCAGCAGCCCCGGCAGGGGTGACTACGAGCAGTACTTC. It yields the protein CASSPGRGDYEQYF.

The V and J genes are TRBV6-5 and TRBJ2-3; the match to TRBD2 covers 8 bases. J gave up 4 bases and V 10 bases, and 4 bases lay outside the gene matches. The CDR3 is 12 residues long. Germline V gene lookup returns CDR1 MNHEY and CDR2 SVGAGI. CDR3 sequence reads: CATNSGADTQYF. The CDR3 bases are TGTGCCACTAATAGCGGGGCAGATACGCAGTATTTT.

This clone was found a few times. This chain connects TRBV28 to TRBJ1-1; possibly TRBD1 for D (5 bases). The V end lost 5 bases, the J end lost 6 bases, and 16 bases lay between the germline ends. The CDR3 is 14 amino acids. CDR1 MDHEN and CDR2 SYDVKM come from the germline V gene. Written as DNA, the CDR3 is TGTGCCAGCAGTGCGGCCAGGGTCTTGGCTGAAGCTTTCTTT. This encodes CASSAARVLAEAFF. Full variable domain (missing parts from reference TRBV28 and TRBJ1-1): DVKVTQSSRYLVKRTGEKVFLECVQDMDHENMFWYRQDPGLGLRLIYFSYDVKMKEKGDIPEGYSVSREKKERFSLILESASTNQTSMYLCASSAARVLAEAFFGQGTRLTVV.

J is TRBJ1-2 and V is TRBV19; D remains ambiguous. V gave up 0 bases and J gave up 3 bases, with 8 bases separating them. In germline, CDR1 is LNHDA, CDR2 SQIVND (reference sequence). This CDR3 is 14 amino acids long. For the CDR3, the DNA is TGTGCCAGTAGTATAGAAGGCAGGCACTATGGCTACACCTTC. Its protein product is CASSIEGRHYGYTF.

The chain uses TRBV11-3 and TRBJ2-2, with 8 bases identical to TRBD2. The CDR3 extends over 15 amino acids. The V segment lost 4 bases and the J segment 5 bases; nucleotides outside the gene matches: 6. From germline, CDR1 is SGHNT and CDR2 YENEEA. The CDR3 loop is CASSSGGAGTGELFF. CDR3 nucleotides: TGTGCCAGCAGCTCCGGGGGGGCCGGAACCGGGGAGCTGTTTTTT.

This clone occurred a few times. V gene TRBV12-3 or TRBV12-4 combines with J gene TRBJ2-5, with 7 positions matching TRBD2. After removal of 3 bases from V and 5 bases from J, the junction contained 3 bases not matched to a gene. CDR3 length: 13 amino acids. In DNA form, the CDR3 reads TGTGCCAGCAGTTTCCGGGGGGAGGAGACCCAGTACTTC. This encodes CASSFRGEETQYF.

V gene TRBV10-3 combines with J gene TRBJ1-6; TRBD1 aligns across 8 bases. Germline values: CDR1 ENHRY, CDR2 SYGVKD. J lost 7 bases, V lost 10 bases, and 6 bases had no gene match. The CDR3 contains 13 residues. The CDR3 sequence is CASQTGENSPLHF. CDR3 sequence (DNA): TGTGCCAGCCAGACAGGGGAGAATTCACCCCTCCACTTT.

A note on this clone: The identical CDR3 is also encoded by other nucleotide sequences in the sample. The chain carries TRBV5-4 and TRBJ2-7, with 9 nucleotides matching TRBD1. The CDR3 has 14 amino acids. V shed 0 bases, J shed 4 bases, and the junction held 2 bases outside the gene matches. CDR1 is SGHNT and CDR2 is YYREEE in the germline V gene (reference sequence). CDR3 sequence (DNA): TGTGCCAGCAGCTTGGAGACAGGGGGATACGAGCAGTACTTC. Encoded protein: CASSLETGGYEQYF. The variable domain in full, with the rest retrieved from reference TRBV5-4 and TRBJ2-7, is ETGVTQSPTHLIKTRGQQVTLRCSSQSGHNTVSWYQQALGQGPQFIFQYYREEENGRGNFPPRFSGLQFPNYSSELNVNALELDDSALYLCASSLETGGYEQYFGPGTRLTVT.

The chain employs TRBV3-1 (or the pseudogene TRBV3-2) and TRBJ1-1; D gene uncertain. The V end was cut by 1 base, the J end by 1 base, with 7 bases between. CDR1 and CDR2 from the germline V gene are LGHDT and YNNKEL (reference sequence). The CDR3 contains 14 residues. CDR3 in amino acids: CASSQVGANTEAFF. DNA for the CDR3: TGTGCCAGCAGCCAAGTGGGAGCGAACACTGAAGCTTTCTTT.

The chain uses TRBV7-8 and TRBJ2-1; 7 bases align to TRBD2. Trimming cost V 4 bases and J 1 base; bases outside gene matches: 4. The CDR3 sequence is 15 residues long. Germline assignment: CDR1 SGHVS and CDR2 FQNEAQ. CDR3 sequence reads: CASSSSGGSYNEQFF. The CDR3 DNA reads as TGTGCCAGCAGCTCCTCCGGGGGGTCCTACAATGAGCAGTTCTTC.

The chain couples TRBV6-4 to TRBJ2-1; 12 bases line up with TRBD2. The germline gives CDR1 MRHNA, CDR2 SNTAGT. The length of the CDR3 is 18 residues. J lost 6 bases, V lost 0 bases, and 9 bases had no gene match. In nucleotides, the CDR3 is TGTGCCAGCAGTGACTCAATGCTAGCGGGGGGGCCTGGCAATGAGCAGTTCTTC. Translation gives CASSDSMLAGGPGNEQFF.

This sequence joins TRBV27 and TRBJ2-3; maybe TRBD2 (6 bases). There are 14 residues in the CDR3. Germline CDR1 reads MNHEY; CDR2 reads SMNVEV (reference sequence). V lost 10 bases and J 2 bases, leaving 16 bases between the germline ends. The chain's CDR3 is CATGGRRTTDTQYF. CDR3 nucleotides: TGTGCCACCGGTGGGAGGCGGACCACAGATACGCAGTATTTT.

Here the CDR3 reads CASRGSGGSTDTQYF. The CDR3 DNA reads TGCGCCAGCCGAGGTAGCGGGGGGAGCACAGATACGCAGTATTTT. This chain joins TRBV5-1 and TRBJ2-3, with 10 bases aligning to TRBD2. V was clipped by 7 bases and J by 0 bases; unmatched bases: 5. Germline V gene lookup returns CDR1 SGHRS and CDR2 YFSETQ. CDR3 length: 15 residues.

This clone was seen more than once but under ten times. This rearrangement joins TRBV7-2 to TRBJ1-6; a weak D match, TRBD1 (5 bases). This CDR3 has 15 residues. In germline, CDR1 is SGHTA, CDR2 FQGNSA. Trimming stripped 2 bases from V and 11 bases from J, with 16 bases between. The CDR3 nucleotides read TGTGCCAGCAGCTTAACGGGGGACCCCACTCCACCCCTCCACTTT. It codes for CASSLTGDPTPPLHF.

This chain links TRBV12-3 or TRBV12-4 with TRBJ2-4; D remains unclear. The CDR3 has 12 amino acids. V was cut by 2 bases and J by 5 bases, with 4 bases left in between. The DNA for the CDR3 is TGTGCCAGCAGTTTACCGGAAAACATTCAGTACTTC. It yields the protein CASSLPENIQYF.

In its sample, this clone was seen a few times. The same CDR3 can be traced to other DNA sequences in this sample. The chain joins TRBV6-4 to TRBJ2-1, with a tentative D call TRBD2 (6 bases). V lost 0 bases, J lost 4 bases, and 10 bases lay in between. CDR3 length equals 15 residues. Per the germline V gene, CDR1 is MRHNA and CDR2 is SNTAGT. The CDR3 nucleotides read TGTGCCAGCAGTGACTCGGCCAGCGGGTACAATGAGCAGTTCTTC. This gives the protein CASSDSASGYNEQFF.

This chain connects TRBV10-2 to TRBJ1-4, with D possibly matching TRBD1 (5 bases). The V gene's germline CDR1 is WSHSY and CDR2 SAAADI. The CDR3 sequence is 14 residues long. Deletions cut 3 bases from V and 8 bases from J, with 13 bases between. The CDR3, as DNA: TGCGCCAGCAGTGATGGGGGGAACCCAGAAAAACTGTTTTTT. It encodes CASSDGGNPEKLFF.

The chain carries TRBV2 and TRBJ2-3, with D possibly being TRBD2 (5 bases). The CDR3 totals 16 residues. V dropped 7 bases and J dropped 0 bases, with 17 bases sitting between them. Germline V CDR1 and CDR2: SNHLY, FYNNEI. The CDR3 reads CASTLRGATSTDTQYF. As DNA, the CDR3 is TGTGCCAGCACACTACGGGGAGCGACTAGCACAGATACGCAGTATTTT. The full variable domain, its missing parts supplied by reference TRBV2 and TRBJ2-3, is EPEVTQTPSHQVTQMGQEVILRCVPISNHLYFYWYRQILGQKVEFLVSFYNNEISEKSEIFDDQFSVERPDGSNFTLKIRSTKLEDSAMYFCASTLRGATSTDTQYFGPGTRLTVL.

The chain combines TRBV19 with TRBJ2-3; a possible D gene is TRBD1 (6 bases). With 1 base removed from V and 3 bases from J, the gap between germline ends came to 11 bases. The CDR3 is made up of 15 amino acids. The germline CDR1 and CDR2 sequences are LNHDA and SQIVND (reference sequence). For the CDR3, the DNA is TGTGCCAGTAGTATAGGCAGGGGCGCAACAGATACGCAGTATTTT. This sequence encodes CASSIGRGATDTQYF. Together with reference TRBV19 and TRBJ2-3, the CDR3 gives the full variable domain: DGGITQSPKYLFRKEGQNVTLSCEQNLNHDAMYWYRQDPGQGLRLIYYSQIVNDFQKGDIAEGYSVSREKKESFPLTVTSAQKNPTAFYLCASSIGRGATDTQYFGPGTRLTVL.

The rearrangement uses TRBV10-1 and TRBJ2-1; TRBD2 matches at 10 bases. The CDR3 is 15 amino acids. Germline V CDR1 and CDR2: WNHNN, SYGVQD (reference sequence). V shed 7 bases and J 5 bases; nucleotides not matched to a gene: 8. CDR3 protein: CASTSGSGGNNEQFF. The CDR3 DNA reads as TGCGCCAGCACCTCTGGTAGCGGGGGGAACAATGAGCAGTTCTTC.

V gene TRBV3-1 (or the pseudogene TRBV3-2) combines with J gene TRBJ1-3; 7 bases match TRBD1. The CDR3 is 16 residues long. After removal of 3 bases from V and 4 bases from J, the junction contained 9 bases not matched to a gene. Looked up from germline, CDR1 is LGHDT and CDR2 is YNNKEL (reference sequence). This chain's CDR3 is CASSHSTPGQGNTIYF. The CDR3 DNA is TGTGCCAGCAGCCATTCTACCCCGGGACAGGGAAACACCATATATTTT.

Points on this clone: A junction end diverges from the germline sequence, so it may reflect a read error. This chain uses TRBV11-2 with TRBJ2-1; 10 bases are a match to TRBD1. The germline V gene has CDR1 SGHAT and CDR2 FQNNGV. This CDR3 contains 14 residues. In DNA, the CDR3 is TGTGCCAGCAGCGTAGACAGGGGGCTCAATGAGCAGTTCTTC. Translated, it gives CASSVDRGLNEQFF.

The rearrangement links TRBV7-3 to TRBJ2-3, with 9 nucleotides matching TRBD1. J was trimmed by 7 bases and V by 2 bases; bases with no gene match: 4. There are 14 residues in the CDR3. Germline V gene sequence: CDR1 SGHTA, CDR2 FQGTGA. The CDR3 loop is CASSLSDRGYTQYF. Here the CDR3 DNA reads TGTGCCAGCAGCTTATCTGACAGGGGGTATACGCAGTATTTT.

This clone was counted a few times. The sample has other DNA sequences that encode this CDR3 too. The CDR3 sequence is CASSLNRLANYGYTF. The CDR3 DNA follows: TGTGCCAGCAGTTTAAATCGGTTAGCTAACTATGGCTACACCTTC. The rearrangement joins TRBV27 to TRBJ1-2; D is undetermined. Trimming cost V 2 bases and J 0 bases, with 10 bases left between them. This CDR3 spans 15 amino acids. Germline CDR1 reads MNHEY; CDR2 reads SMNVEV (reference sequence).

About this clone itself: The sample holds other DNA sequences that translate to the same CDR3. The V call is TRBV9, the J call TRBJ2-1, with TRBD2 identical over 9 bases. Germline V lookup: CDR1 SGDLS, CDR2 YYNGEE. Trimming took 1 base from V and 5 from J; bases not matched to a gene: 1. The CDR3 consists of 14 residues. Written as DNA, the CDR3 is TGTGCCAGCAGCGTAAGCGGGGGGAACAATGAGCAGTTCTTC. Protein sequence: CASSVSGGNNEQFF.